Included here is one TCR beta chain sequence, with context. This sample was included in a study of blood T cell repertoires in COVID-19. At the level of the study: Sites across the United States, Italy and Spain contributed samples from acute and convalescent COVID-19.

Clones were read by immunoSEQ multiplex PCR, and TCRdb kept only the in-frame ones, dropping some. Among about 120,000 clones listed, around 91% were seen once. Per the germline V gene, CDR1 is ENHRY and CDR2 is SYGVKD. The V segment lost 10 bases and the J segment 2 bases; nucleotides outside the gene matches: 4. The CDR3 runs to 14 residues. The clonotype comes from an older woman with COVID-19, enrolled during active disease. Sample: peripheral blood. The chain couples TRBV10-3 to TRBJ2-3; 12 bases are a match to TRBD2. The CDR3 here is CATGLAGNTDTQYF. CDR3 in DNA: TGTGCCACCGGACTAGCGGGGAACACAGATACGCAGTATTTT.